The 22 T cell receptor beta chains below come from one sample, sequenced in a study of a mutant IDH1 vaccine in newly diagnosed glioma. These receptors have no known antigen. TCRdb keeps only in-frame clones here, not all; method: immunoSEQ multiplex PCR. In the table there are almost 30,000 clones, about 90% of which are singletons. As for time point: week 5, during vaccination. In the vaccine, a single dose held 300 ug of the mutant IDH1 20-mer peptide, along with topical imiquimod. Here the sequenced sample was peripheral blood mononuclear cells (PBMCs), taken from a glioma patient whose treatment included an IDH1 peptide vaccine. All receptors come from a woman aged 40 to 49 with glioma. Some clones in this sample may be carry-over from other donors' samples.

This clone was recorded a few times. V and J are TRBV27 and TRBJ1-4; no firm D call. Germline-derived CDR1 and CDR2 are MNHEY and SMNVEV (reference sequence). This CDR3 is 15 amino acids long. With 5 bases removed from V and 6 bases from J, the gap between germline ends came to 16 bases. For the CDR3, the DNA is TGTGCCAGCAGTCCCTCCCGAGGGATCGATGAAAAACTGTTTTTT. Its translation: CASSPSRGIDEKLFF.

The gene calls are TRBV29-1 and TRBJ1-4, with a possible D match to TRBD1 (6 bases). With 7 bases removed from V and 5 bases from J, the gap between germline ends came to 17 bases. CDR3 length equals 14 residues. Looked up from germline, CDR1 is SQVTM and CDR2 is ANQGSEA. CDR3 sequence: CSGGGEKGNEKLFF. For the CDR3, the DNA is TGCAGCGGAGGGGGAGAAAAGGGGAATGAAAAACTGTTTTTT.

J is TRBJ1-2 and V is TRBV9; D remains ambiguous. The CDR3 consists of 13 residues. Trimming removed 3 bases from V and 8 bases from J, with 14 bases in between. Germline assignment: CDR1 SGDLS and CDR2 YYNGEE. The CDR3 reads CASSAGGGGGYTF. CDR3 bases: TGTGCCAGCAGCGCGGGCGGAGGAGGAGGCTACACCTTC.

The rearrangement joins TRBV18 to TRBJ2-5; TRBD1 matches 7 bases. The end of the DNA aligns better with TRBJ2-7, so the J call may be wrong. Germline CDR1 reads KGHSH; CDR2 reads LQKENI. This CDR3 spans 15 amino acids. CDR3 protein: CASSPMTGLGDEQYF. The CDR3 nucleotides are TGTGCCAGCTCACCCATGACAGGGCTTGGGGACGAGCAGTACTTC.

This rearrangement joins TRBV11-3 to TRBJ2-1, with TRBD1 matching over 10 bases. The germline CDR1 and CDR2 sequences are SGHNT and YENEEA. This CDR3 comprises 15 residues. V was clipped by 3 bases and J by 7 bases; unmatched bases: 6. The CDR3 loop is CASSLVGQGTNEQFF. The CDR3 bases are TGTGCCAGCAGCTTGGTGGGACAGGGGACGAATGAGCAGTTCTTC. Complete variable domain (other parts from reference TRBV11-3 and TRBJ2-1): EAGVVQSPRYKIIEKKQPVAFWCNPISGHNTLYWYLQNLGQGPELLIRYENEEAVDDSQLPKDRFSAERLKGVDSTLKIQPAELGDSAVYLCASSLVGQGTNEQFFGPGTRLTVL.

This clone was seen only a few times. The chain is built from TRBV19 and TRBJ1-2; 11 nucleotides agree with TRBD1. Trimming removed 2 bases from V and 4 bases from J; junction bases left unmatched: 12. There are 18 residues in the CDR3. The germline gives CDR1 LNHDA, CDR2 SQIVND (reference sequence). The CDR3 coding sequence is TGTGCCAGTAGTATAAAAGTCCTAGGGACAGGGGGAACCTATGGCTACACCTTC. The encoded protein is CASSIKVLGTGGTYGYTF.

The chain carries TRBV11-2 and TRBJ1-2; D gene uncertain. CDR1 SGHAT and CDR2 FQNNGV come from the germline V gene. This CDR3 is 11 amino acids long. Between the trimmed V and J ends, which lost 2 bases and 6 bases, there was a span of 4 bases. The CDR3 loop reads CASSLMDGYTF. The CDR3 DNA is TGTGCCAGCAGCTTAATGGATGGCTACACCTTC.

The chain has TRBV4-2 and TRBJ2-2, with D unclear. The CDR3 contains 14 residues. V was shortened by 4 bases and J by 1 base, with 7 bases between the two germline ends. The V gene's germline CDR1 is LGHNA and CDR2 YNFKEQ. CDR3 sequence: CASSLSWNTGELFF. For the CDR3, the DNA is TGTGCCAGCAGCCTCAGTTGGAACACCGGGGAGCTGTTTTTT.

The V call is TRBV18, the J call TRBJ2-1; TRBD2 agrees at 9 bases. The germline V gene encodes CDR1 KGHSH and CDR2 LQKENI. The V gene end was trimmed by 3 bases and the J gene end by 4 bases; junction bases not matched to a gene: 7. The CDR3 has 16 residues. The CDR3 bases are TGTGCCAGCTCACCCCAGACTAGCGGAGCATACAATGAGCAGTTCTTC. Translating gives CASSPQTSGAYNEQFF.

The chain recombines TRBV4-1 with TRBJ2-1; TRBD2 matches at 12 bases. CDR3 length: 18 residues. Germline V gives CDR1 MGHRA, CDR2 YSYEKL. The trim removed 1 base at V and 3 bases at J, leaving 7 bases unmatched. This CDR3 is CASSQADLLAGGYNEQFF. CDR3 DNA: TGCGCCAGCAGCCAAGCTGATCTACTAGCGGGGGGCTACAATGAGCAGTTCTTC.

The gene calls are TRBV28 and TRBJ1-3; unclear D gene. Per germline, CDR1 MDHEN and CDR2 SYDVKM. The V gene lost 6 bases and the J gene lost 4 bases, with 16 bases spanning the gap. The CDR3 runs to 15 residues. This chain's CDR3 is CASSPVAGFGNTIYF. DNA for the CDR3: TGTGCCAGCAGCCCTGTAGCGGGGTTCGGAAACACCATATATTTT. The full variable domain, completed using reference TRBV28 and TRBJ1-3, is DVKVTQSSRYLVKRTGEKVFLECVQDMDHENMFWYRQDPGLGLRLIYFSYDVKMKEKGDIPEGYSVSREKKERFSLILESASTNQTSMYLCASSPVAGFGNTIYFGEGSWLTVV.

V is TRBV25-1 and J is TRBJ2-7; 10 bases map to TRBD1. CDR1 is MGHDK and CDR2 is SYGVNS in the germline V gene. The CDR3 extends over 17 amino acids. J was trimmed by 5 bases and V by 1 base; bases with no gene match: 11. The CDR3 protein is CASSESDPGTGADEQYF. The CDR3 DNA reads TGTGCCAGCAGTGAATCTGATCCGGGGACAGGGGCGGACGAGCAGTACTTC.

The chain recombines TRBV6-4 with TRBJ2-1; 12 nucleotides align to TRBD2. Germline assignment: CDR1 MRHNA and CDR2 SNTAGT. V dropped 0 bases and J dropped 6; count of bases not matched to a gene: 0. This CDR3 contains 15 residues. The DNA of the CDR3 is TGTGCCAGCAGTGACTCACTAGCGGGGGGCAATGAGCAGTTCTTC. It is translated as CASSDSLAGGNEQFF.

V usage is TRBV4-3 and J usage is TRBJ1-2; TRBD1 is a possible D gene (5 bases). Germline-derived CDR1 and CDR2 are LGHNA and YSLEER. The germline V and J ends were trimmed by 1 base and 8 bases, with 14 bases remaining between them. The CDR3 sequence is 14 residues long. In DNA form, the CDR3 reads TGCGCCAGCAGCCAAGCGCTGGGGGGAAGGGGCTACACCTTC. This sequence encodes CASSQALGGRGYTF.

This clone was recorded once. The chain employs TRBV19 and TRBJ2-7; tentatively, D is TRBD2 (5 bases). Germline V gene lookup returns CDR1 LNHDA and CDR2 SQIVND (reference sequence). V dropped 7 bases and J dropped 6 bases, with 16 bases sitting between them. CDR3 length: 13 residues. CDR3 amino acids: CASKNGAVGEQYF. DNA for the CDR3: TGTGCCAGTAAAAATGGAGCGGTGGGCGAGCAGTACTTC.

This sequence joins TRBV6-1 and TRBJ2-2; D is possibly TRBD1 or TRBD2 (9 bases each). V lost 0 bases and J 6 bases, leaving 26 bases between the germline ends. This CDR3 spans 20 amino acids. Per the germline V gene, CDR1 is MNHNS and CDR2 is SASEGT. For the CDR3, the DNA is TGTGCCAGCAGTGAAGCCGGGACAGGGTTTAGCGGGAGCGGGGCCGGGGAGCTGTTTTTT. Its translation is CASSEAGTGFSGSGAGELFF.

The rearrangement uses TRBV7-2 and TRBJ1-2; D uncertain. V lost 6 bases and J lost 7, with 9 bases in between. CDR3 length equals 11 residues. The germline CDR1 and CDR2 sequences are SGHTA and FQGNSA. The CDR3 coding sequence is TGTGCCAGCAGTAACCTAGGTGGCTACACCTTC. It encodes CASSNLGGYTF.

J is TRBJ2-1 and V is TRBV25-1; D perhaps matches TRBD1 (5 bases). Germline CDR1 reads MGHDK; CDR2 reads SYGVNS. Trimming stripped 6 bases from V and 0 bases from J, with 9 bases between. This CDR3 has 14 amino acids. CDR3 nucleotides: TGTGCCAGCAGCCGACAGAGCTCCTACAATGAGCAGTTCTTC. Encoded protein: CASSRQSSYNEQFF.

The V gene is TRBV6-5, the J gene TRBJ1-1; D is unclear. The V and J ends lost 2 bases and 8 bases respectively, with 6 bases between them. Per germline, CDR1 MNHEY and CDR2 SVGAGI. The CDR3 has 11 amino acids. Here the CDR3 DNA reads TGTGCCAGCAGTTACGCGGAAGAAGCTTTCTTT. This codes for CASSYAEEAFF.

This chain uses TRBV6-1 with TRBJ2-7; D gene ambiguous. CDR3 length: 12 residues. Germline CDR1 MNHNS, CDR2 SASEGT. The V end was cut by 4 bases, the J end by 7 bases, with 11 bases between. The CDR3 sequence is CASSALPDEQYF. The DNA for the CDR3 is TGTGCCAGCAGTGCCCTTCCGGATGAGCAGTACTTC.

V gene TRBV28 combines with J gene TRBJ1-5, with D unclear. Trimming left V 2 bases short and J 0 bases short, with 26 bases between. The V gene's germline CDR1 is MDHEN and CDR2 SYDVKM. CDR3 length: 21 residues. The CDR3 sequence: CASSLEAAGPPRYGSNQPQHF. As DNA, the CDR3 is TGTGCCAGCAGTTTAGAAGCTGCCGGGCCGCCCCGATATGGTAGCAATCAGCCCCAGCATTTT.

The chain carries TRBV28 and TRBJ2-5, with 8 bases aligning to TRBD2. V shed 10 bases, J shed 2 bases, and the junction held 6 bases outside the gene matches. This CDR3 region has 13 residues. Per germline, CDR1 MDHEN and CDR2 SYDVKM. The chain's CDR3 is CATRPGGQETQYF. In DNA, the CDR3 is TGTGCCACCCGCCCGGGGGGGCAAGAGACCCAGTACTTC.